The T cell receptor beta chain described here comes from a study of T cell repertoires in ileal Crohn's disease. Across the whole study: Surgery for a complication: stricturing in about 61%, penetrating in roughly 39%. Points from the study as a whole: Endoscopic recurrence occurred in every patient whose clonality exceeded 26.8%. Sorted CD8 T cells held more high-frequency clones than CD4.

Profiling relied on immunoSEQ multiplex PCR, and the TCRdb table lists in-frame clones only, not all of them. The data show about 14,000 clones, 84% seen once. This clone came up a few times. Its specificity is not known. Germline V gene sequence: CDR1 MNHEY, CDR2 SMNVEV (reference sequence). Deletions cut 5 bases from V and 3 bases from J, with 17 bases between. The length of the CDR3 is 16 residues. The sequenced sample was ileal tissue. The V call is TRBV27, the J call TRBJ2-4; D might be TRBD1 (5 bases). This receptor was taken from an adult with Crohn's disease. The CDR3 DNA is TGTGCCAGCAGTGTAGGGGCCGCGACTCGCAAAAACATTCAGTACTTC. Encoded protein: CASSVGAATRKNIQYF.